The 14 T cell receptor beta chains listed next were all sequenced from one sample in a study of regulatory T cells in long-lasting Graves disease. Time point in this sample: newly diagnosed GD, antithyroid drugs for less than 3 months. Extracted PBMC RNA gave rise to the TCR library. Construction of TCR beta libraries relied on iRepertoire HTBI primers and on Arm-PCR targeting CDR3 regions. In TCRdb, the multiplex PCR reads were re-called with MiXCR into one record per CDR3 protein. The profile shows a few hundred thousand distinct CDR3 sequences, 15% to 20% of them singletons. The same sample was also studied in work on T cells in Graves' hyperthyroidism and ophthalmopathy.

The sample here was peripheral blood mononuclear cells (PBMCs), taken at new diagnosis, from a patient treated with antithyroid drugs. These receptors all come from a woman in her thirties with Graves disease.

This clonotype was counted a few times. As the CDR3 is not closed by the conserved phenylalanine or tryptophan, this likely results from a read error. CDR3 in amino acids: CASSRDGNYGYTL. The CDR3 DNA follows: TGTGCCAGCAGTCGGGACGGAAACTATGGCTACACCCTC. The genes are TRBV7-9 and TRBJ1-2; tentative D call: TRBD1 (5 bases). Germline V gene lookup returns CDR1 SEHNR and CDR2 FQNEAQ (reference sequence). The CDR3 has 13 residues. Trimming cost V 6 bases and J 2 bases, with 10 bases left between them.

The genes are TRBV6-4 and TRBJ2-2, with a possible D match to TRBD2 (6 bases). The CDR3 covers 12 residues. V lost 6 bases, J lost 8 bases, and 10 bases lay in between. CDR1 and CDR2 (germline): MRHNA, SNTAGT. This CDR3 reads CASSPEGGELFF. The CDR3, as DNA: TGTGCCAGCAGCCCGGAGGGTGGGGAGCTGTTTTTT.

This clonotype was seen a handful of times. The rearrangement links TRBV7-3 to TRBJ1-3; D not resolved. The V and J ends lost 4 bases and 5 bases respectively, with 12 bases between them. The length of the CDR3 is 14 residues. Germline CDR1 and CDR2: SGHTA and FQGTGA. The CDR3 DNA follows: TGTGCCAGCAGCTGGGTGGGTACTAGAAACACCATATATTTT. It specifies CASSWVGTRNTIYF.

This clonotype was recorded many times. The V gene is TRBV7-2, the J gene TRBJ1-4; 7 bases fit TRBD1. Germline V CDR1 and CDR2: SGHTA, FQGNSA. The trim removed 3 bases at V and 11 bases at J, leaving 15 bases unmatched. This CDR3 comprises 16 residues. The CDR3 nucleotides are TGTGCCAGCAGCTTCCGAGAGGGGGCTAGGGTCGATAAACTGTTTTTT. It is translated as CASSFREGARVDKLFF.

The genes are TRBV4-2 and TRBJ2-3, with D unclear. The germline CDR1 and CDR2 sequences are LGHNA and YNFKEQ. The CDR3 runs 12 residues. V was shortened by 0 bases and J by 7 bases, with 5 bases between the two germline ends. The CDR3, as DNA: TGTGCCAGCAGCCAAGAAGGGCATACGCAGTATTTT. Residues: CASSQEGHTQYF.

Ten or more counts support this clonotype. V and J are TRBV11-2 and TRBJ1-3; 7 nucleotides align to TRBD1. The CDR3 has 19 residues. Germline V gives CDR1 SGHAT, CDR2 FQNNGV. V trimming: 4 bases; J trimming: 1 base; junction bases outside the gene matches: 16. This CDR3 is CASSSIRDSSPGSGNTIYF. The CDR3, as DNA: TGTGCCAGCAGCTCGATCCGGGACAGTTCGCCAGGGTCTGGAAACACCATATATTTT.

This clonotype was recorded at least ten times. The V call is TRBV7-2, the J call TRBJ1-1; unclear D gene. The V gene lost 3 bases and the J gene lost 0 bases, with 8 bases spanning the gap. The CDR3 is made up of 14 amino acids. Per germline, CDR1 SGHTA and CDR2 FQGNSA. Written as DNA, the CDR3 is TGTGCCAGCAGCTTGAGCTTAATGAACACTGAAGCTTTCTTT. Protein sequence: CASSLSLMNTEAFF.

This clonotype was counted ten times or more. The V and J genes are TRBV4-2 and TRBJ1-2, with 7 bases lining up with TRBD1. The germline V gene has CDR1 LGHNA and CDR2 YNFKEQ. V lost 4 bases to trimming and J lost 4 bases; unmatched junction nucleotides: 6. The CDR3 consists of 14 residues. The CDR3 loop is CASSPWTGAYGYTF. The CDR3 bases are TGTGCCAGCAGCCCCTGGACAGGCGCCTATGGCTACACCTTC.

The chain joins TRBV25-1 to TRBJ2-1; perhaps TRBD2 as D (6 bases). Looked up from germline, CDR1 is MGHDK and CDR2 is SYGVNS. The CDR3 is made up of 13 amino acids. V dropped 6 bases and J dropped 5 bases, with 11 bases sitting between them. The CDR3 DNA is TGTGCCAGCAGCGCCGGACTACACAATGAGCAGTTCTTC. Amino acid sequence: CASSAGLHNEQFF. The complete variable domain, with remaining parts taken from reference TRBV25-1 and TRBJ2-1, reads EADIYQTPRYLVIGTGKKITLECSQTMGHDKMYWYQQDPGMELHLIHYSYGVNSTEKGDLSSESTVSRIRTEHFPLTLESARPSHTSQYLCASSAGLHNEQFFGPGTRLTVL.

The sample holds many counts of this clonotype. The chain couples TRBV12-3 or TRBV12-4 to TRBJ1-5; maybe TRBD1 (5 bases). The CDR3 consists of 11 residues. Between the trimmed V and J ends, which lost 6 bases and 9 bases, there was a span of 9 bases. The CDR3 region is CASSPGGPQHF. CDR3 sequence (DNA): TGTGCCAGCAGCCCTGGGGGGCCCCAGCATTTT.

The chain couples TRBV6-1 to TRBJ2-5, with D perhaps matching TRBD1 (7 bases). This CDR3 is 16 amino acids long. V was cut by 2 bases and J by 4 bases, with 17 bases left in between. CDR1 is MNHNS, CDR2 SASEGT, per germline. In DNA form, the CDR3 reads TGTGCCAGCAGTGAATTTGACAGGGAGGTTCGAGAGACCCAGTACTTC. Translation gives CASSEFDREVRETQYF.

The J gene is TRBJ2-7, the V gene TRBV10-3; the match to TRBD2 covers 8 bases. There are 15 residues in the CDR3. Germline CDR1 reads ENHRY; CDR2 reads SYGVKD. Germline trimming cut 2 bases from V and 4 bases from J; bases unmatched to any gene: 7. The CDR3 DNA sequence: TGTGCCATCAGTGAGGGAGTAGCGGGGATTTACGAGCAGTACTTC. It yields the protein CAISEGVAGIYEQYF.

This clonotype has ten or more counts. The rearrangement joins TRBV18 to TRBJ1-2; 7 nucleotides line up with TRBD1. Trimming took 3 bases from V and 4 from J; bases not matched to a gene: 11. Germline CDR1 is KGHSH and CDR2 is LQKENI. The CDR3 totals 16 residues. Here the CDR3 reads CASSPATGKTVYGYTF. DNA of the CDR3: TGTGCCAGCTCACCCGCGACAGGGAAAACCGTCTATGGCTACACCTTC.

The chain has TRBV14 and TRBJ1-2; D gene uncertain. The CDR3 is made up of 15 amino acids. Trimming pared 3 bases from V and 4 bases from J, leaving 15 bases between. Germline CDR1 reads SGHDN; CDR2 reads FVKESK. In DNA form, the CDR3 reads TGTGCCAGCAGCCATATCGCGGAAACGGCCTATGGCTACACCTTC. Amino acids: CASSHIAETAYGYTF.